This T cell receptor (beta chain) was identified during a study of cytomegalovirus exposure and HLA in healthy donors (dated by TCRdb to 2015 to 2018). Broadly, across the study: An earlier analysis of several hundred of the donors reported approximately 290 Gb of sequence data and 120 million or so unique TCR beta sequences from about 200 million T cells. All discovery cohort repertoires had been generated using a single sequencing platform. Of the approximately 400 genotyped donors, 81% were placed in the genetic ancestry cluster associated with self-reported Caucasian donors. On average, 235,054 unique TCR beta nucleotide sequences were sequenced per donor among a few hundred genotyped donors of the cohort, with roughly 18% of those sequences being non-productive. A handful of DR-DQ haplotypes were handled as single units for association and clustering because linkage in the cohort was strong. An earlier analysis of roughly 580 of the donors used high-throughput TCR beta sequencing to judge whether each TCR beta V gene segment behaved as functional or pseudogenic. To study patterns of TCR occurrence, a later analysis re-analyzed previously published TCR beta repertoires from around 670 donors and added high-resolution HLA genotyping. Donor age, sex, ethnicity and CMV serostatus were collected together with the repertoire data. In addition to the first cohort of around 670 subjects, a separate validation cohort of 120 different subjects was used. A later genetic analysis took genome-wide SNP genotypes for about 65% of the roughly 670 donors and used that subset as a discovery cohort. HLA typing covered class I and class II loci at four-digit resolution. Around 320 gigabases of sequencing data and approximately 80 million unique TCR sequences were included in an early release covering roughly 700 HLA-typed donors. The study was designed to test whether signatures of past pathogen exposure could be identified by cataloging public T cell receptors. The T cell repertoires of under 700 subjects were profiled by immunosequencing and related to cytomegalovirus serostatus. The later analysis used no new phenotypic data to find candidate immune exposures, relying instead on TCR beta sequences and their occurrence across donors. Typing coverage differed by locus: A, B, C, DRB1 and DQB1 were typed in roughly 629-640 donors, DQA1 in 522, DPA1 in some 610, and DPB1 in roughly 470. To predict cytomegalovirus infection status, the study combined high-throughput TCR immunosequencing, statistical association of individual TCRs with disease status, and machine learning.

Library preparation was by the immunoSEQ multiplex PCR assay. The multiplex PCR relied on a mix of 60 forward primers for TCR Vbeta segments and 13 reverse primers for TCR Jbeta segments. Amplification of the CDR3 region of rearranged TCR beta genes was performed with a multiplex PCR assay on genomic DNA. Amplified TCR beta libraries were sequenced as 87-base-pair reads on the Illumina HiSeq System. The source study handled its data this way. Across the 700 or so repertoires, a later analysis counted 80 million or so unique TCR beta chains, about 10 million of which were shared by at least two donors. To remove PCR and sequencing errors, raw reads were error-corrected and collapsed into unique sequences using a nearest-neighbor algorithm that merged closely related sequences. To assign V, D and J gene segments, CDR3 sequences were aligned to IMGT reference sequences. Each retained sequence needed at least a six-nucleotide match to both a V gene segment and a J gene segment. A rearrangement counted as productive if the CDR3 had no stop codons and remained in frame with V and J, and every other rearrangement counted as non-productive. Following IMGT convention, CDR3 was defined as the stretch from the second conserved V-encoded cysteine up to the conserved J-encoded phenylalanine. In an earlier analysis of just under 600 of the donors, sequences lacking an unambiguous match to a single V gene segment were excluded. In an earlier analysis of several hundred of the donors, V segments were called functional above 56.7% productive rearrangements and were called segregating when the between-donor standard deviation exceeded 5%. To diagnose cytomegalovirus status from the catalog of TCR beta chain sequences, a statistical classification framework was built. In a later analysis, V and J genes were assigned by comparing TCR nucleotide sequences against IMGT/GENE-DB human TR gene sequences. The TCRdist pipeline was used in a later analysis to assign CDR3 sequences and most-parsimonious VDJ recombination scenarios. In a later analysis, each TCR beta chain was defined by its CDR3 amino acid sequence together with its V-gene family, and reads lacking a unique V-gene family were excluded. A later analysis removed 550 to 700 highly shared, low-generation-probability nucleotide sequences to deal with suspected cross-contamination and a sequencing artifact. A later analysis calculated a clonal expansion index for each public chain from normalized within-repertoire ranks of inferred template counts. A later analysis computed generation probabilities with a VDJ recombination model fitted to out-of-frame rearrangements, and checked the results against IGoR. In a later analysis, TCR-TCR, TCR-HLA and TCR-CMV co-occurrence was scored with hypergeometric tests, and a repertoire-size bias correction was applied to TCR pairs. False discovery rates were estimated in a later analysis by permuting HLA or CMV assignments 20 times. In a later analysis, co-occurring TCRs were grouped using DBSCAN, and TCRdist sequence similarity was added for clustering within HLA-allele-positive subsets. Co-occurrence clustering excluded repertoires with fewer than 30,000 or more than 120,000 public chains, plus five with anomalous nucleotide sharing. TCRdb re-hosts the immuneACCESS table, in-frame sequences only. Its copies lack some clones; in the studies checked, an unresolved V gene accounts for under half of them, and the cause for the rest is not known. V and J calls and clone size are given by that table; D and trimming were obtained from the DNA. Counted in this sample were about 160,000 clones; about three quarters of them appeared once. About 4.5% of the sample rests with the top ten.

The cohort was made up of approximately 670 healthy bone marrow donors. All cohort members were sampled while nominally healthy, although unrecorded immune exposures were likely present. The donor was CMV seropositive and was included in the group of 250 to 350 seropositive cohort members. A peripheral blood sample was collected from each donor, and TCR beta sequencing was performed on peripheral blood mononuclear cells. The Qiagen DNeasy Blood Extraction Kit was used to extract genomic DNA from the blood cell samples. Broader findings and caveats from the paper: Across donors, most TCR sequences were observed very rarely, whereas some public TCRs were present in many individuals. Compared with equally common non-associated chains, HLA-associated TCR beta chains in a later analysis were more clonally expanded and had lower generation probabilities. It was suggested by the authors that the approach could potentially be generalized to other disease states and immunological phenotypes. A further reported finding was that TCR beta sequences accurately predicted the HLA-A and HLA-B alleles for most subjects in the first cohort. Several of the top co-occurrence clusters appeared to be linked to parvovirus B19, influenza, CMV and Epstein-Barr virus, according to a later analysis. In this cohort, only TCR beta chains were sequenced, and detectable features were limited by the absence of alpha or paired-chain data. Strong co-occurrence of HLA alleles, especially DR and DQ, made assigning TCR associations to individual alleles difficult. Because HLA typing was unavailable for some donors at each locus, only the typed subset was used in association tests. Some IMGT-functional V segments, including TRBV6-2 and TRBV6-3, could not be told apart with the 87-base-pair reads, so those segments were excluded. A total of around 150 TCR beta chains were listed by the study as associated with cytomegalovirus. Specific HLA alleles were associated with 16,951 TCR beta sequences at a false discovery rate of 0.05 in a later analysis. Linkage disequilibrium might explain the correlated functional status among segregating V segments, but an unknown experimental factor could not be ruled out. The classifier was reported to diagnose cytomegalovirus status with high specificity and sensitivity in both the original and validation cohorts. Roughly uniform sequencing depth across donors was assumed in presence/absence analyses, although this assumption may not hold. In vitro tests confirmed that a few of the cytomegalovirus-associated TCR beta chains recognize cytomegalovirus antigens. A group of highly shared sequence variants was considered likely to be a technical artifact of the sequencing pipeline. In a later genetic analysis, a missense DCLRE1C variant was associated with V-gene and J-gene trimming of TCR beta chains, and the association was replicated in an independent cohort. An earlier analysis of around 500 of the donors showed that most TCR beta V segments appeared in productive rearrangements either about 87% or about 30% of the time, which broadly matched IMGT annotations. In a later analysis, most CMV-associated TCR beta chains were found to appear HLA-restricted, with HLA associations seemingly driven largely by CMV exposure. The earlier analysis of approximately 590 of the donors excluded over 15 rarely observed V segments, including chromosome 9 orphons, because counts were too low. CMV serostatus was the only immune exposure information available for the cohort. Compared with the roughly 700-donor mean, donors in an Asian-associated ancestry cluster had fewer N-insertions in productive TCRs, according to a later genetic analysis. In a later analysis, TCR association rates were found to vary across HLA loci, with the most associated TCRs seen for DRB1 alleles and the fewest for HLA-C alleles.

Counted from cysteine to phenylalanine, this CDR3 has 17 amino acids. Only the CDR3 DNA stays, 51 bases, in frame from base 1. Unmatched junction bases come to 9, with V trimmed by 5 bases and J by 4 bases. According to the germline V gene, CDR1 reads SGHTA and CDR2 reads FQGNSA. As regards this clone: It lacks a known antigen. Base qualities are not at hand, and no much larger clone is one base apart.

The rearrangement combines TRBV7-2 with TRBJ2-6; 9 central bases correspond to TRBD1. The material sequenced was PBMCs. The receptor comes from a young man in good health and CMV-seropositive. The DNA is as follows: TGTGCCAGCAGCCCCCGGGACAGGGCCGGCGGGGCCAACGTCCTGACTTTC. The encoded protein is CASSPRDRAGGANVLTF.